Included here is one TCR beta chain sequence, with context. Per the original data handling: Nucleated cell counts were estimated from reference gene primer amplification. The protocol was immunoSEQ multiplex PCR, while the TCRdb copy is restricted to in-frame clones and leaves out a portion. Clone size and the V and J calls come from that table; the DNA yielded D and trimming. This table has about 170,000 clones, over 75% appearing once. These data are taken from a study of blood T cell repertoires in COVID-19. Study as a whole: Samples came from the United States, Italy and Spain, spanning acute and convalescent COVID-19. Nucleic acid was either cDNA or gDNA, and it came from T cells, B-cell-depleted T cells, or PBMCs.

The sequence was collected from a man in his 60s who had recovered from COVID-19. Sequenced: peripheral blood.

This CDR3 reads CASSVNLLNTGELFF. The CDR3 DNA follows: TGTGCCAGCAGCGTAAACCTACTGAACACCGGGGAGCTGTTTTTT. This sequence joins TRBV9 and TRBJ2-2, with D uncertain. There are 15 residues in the CDR3. Germline loops: CDR1 SGDLS, CDR2 YYNGEE. Trimming stripped 1 base from V and 1 base from J, with 8 bases between.